This T cell receptor beta chain was documented in a study of T-cell memory formation after mild COVID-19. This clonotype showed up just a few times. In germline, CDR1 is MNHEY, CDR2 SMNVEV (reference sequence). Trimming removed 3 bases at V and 2 bases at J, with 17 bases between. The CDR3 is made up of 16 amino acids. In TCRdb, the 5' RACE reads were re-called with MiXCR into one record per CDR3 protein. Of 80,000 to 95,000 distinct CDR3 sequences listed, around 25% are singletons. Sequencing was carried out using PBMCs or a T cell subset sorted from them (not recorded which). The chain has TRBV27 and TRBJ2-7, with D perhaps given as TRBD1 or TRBD2 (5 bases each). This TCR was sampled from a man younger than 35 who had mild COVID-19 (a few samples of this study predate the infection). Cell type and time point are not known. Here the CDR3 reads CASSLGVTGTAYEQYF. The CDR3 DNA reads as TGTGCCAGCAGTTTGGGGGTCACGGGAACAGCCTACGAGCAGTACTTC.